This T cell receptor (beta chain) was identified in a study of cytotoxic CD8 clonotypes in ibrutinib-treated CLL. On the study more broadly: There were over nine relapsed/refractory patients and about 15 treatment-naive patients, and around 17 were IGHV unmutated. Points from the study as a whole: With treatment, public clonotypes, which were uncommon, either contracted or remained stable.

Using immunoSEQ multiplex PCR, the repertoire was profiled, and TCRdb retains in-frame clones only, with some absent. Of 150,000 to 200,000 clones in the sample, 84% are singletons; the top ten hold less than 6%. Remarks on this clone: Its antigen is undetermined.

CDR3 length: 13 amino acids. The germline gives CDR1 MNHEY, CDR2 SMNVEV (reference sequence). V shed 4 bases, J shed 15 bases, and the junction held 7 bases outside the gene matches. The chain has TRBV27 and TRBJ2-1; TRBD2 agrees at 12 bases. Sequencing was performed on PBMCs, taken after 24 months of ibrutinib treatment. The source of this sequence is a human donor with chronic lymphocytic leukemia. CDR3 in DNA: TGTGCCAGCAGTTCCCTACTAGCGGGAGGATGGTTCTTC. The encoded protein is CASSSLLAGGWFF.